The 31 T cell receptor beta chains given below trace back to one sample, sequenced in a study of T cells in Graves' hyperthyroidism and ophthalmopathy. Amplification of TCR beta CDR3 regions used RNA as the template. The HTBI primer set served for first-round RT-PCR of the TCR CDR3. A single record per CDR3 protein comes from TCRdb applying MiXCR to the multiplex PCR reads. The sample comprises 500,000 to 650,000 distinct CDR3 sequences, around 15% of which are singletons, and approximately 15% rests with the top ten. Specimen: blood. The receptors shown here come from a woman between 40 and 50 years old with Graves' hyperthyroidism.

J is TRBJ2-5 and V is TRBV11-2; 8 bases line up with TRBD2. The CDR3 consists of 15 residues. CDR1 and CDR2 (germline): SGHAT, FQNNGV. The V and J ends lost 4 bases and 4 bases, in that order; junction bases with no gene match: 8. The CDR3 nucleotides read TGTGCCAGCAGCTCCGGAGACAGCGGGGGAGAGACCCAGTACTTC. Its translation is CASSSGDSGGETQYF.

This clonotype was picked up a small number of times. The chain uses TRBV10-1 and TRBJ2-3; 10 bases match TRBD2. Germline V gene lookup returns CDR1 WNHNN and CDR2 SYGVQD (reference sequence). The V and J ends lost 3 bases and 6 bases, in that order; junction bases with no gene match: 9. The CDR3 is made up of 16 amino acids. In DNA form, the CDR3 reads TGCGCCAGCAGTGAATCAGGGACTAGCGAAGGGGATACGCAGTATTTT. Its protein is CASSESGTSEGDTQYF.

This clonotype was counted between two and nine times. This chain links TRBV2 with TRBJ1-3, with 8 nucleotides matching TRBD1. The junction had 12 bases not matched to a gene; V was cut back by 8 bases and J by 0 bases. This CDR3 region has 17 residues. Germline V gene sequence: CDR1 SNHLY, CDR2 FYNNEI. CDR3 in DNA: TGTGCCAGCCCGGGACAGGACTCAAAAAGCTCTGGAAACACCATATATTTT. Its protein is CASPGQDSKSSGNTIYF.

This clonotype was found a few times. In nucleotides, the CDR3 is TGCGCCAGCAGCCAAGATTCTACGGCGGCCGGGGAGCTGTTTTTT. This gives the protein CASSQDSTAAGELFF. The chain uses TRBV4-1 and TRBJ2-2; D is unclear. From germline, CDR1 is MGHRA and CDR2 YSYEKL. This CDR3 has 15 amino acids. Trimming pared 0 bases from V and 6 bases from J, leaving 11 bases between.

This clonotype appeared a few times. The J gene is TRBJ1-6, the V gene TRBV20-1; a weak D match, TRBD1 (6 bases). Germline values: CDR1 DFQATT, CDR2 SNEGSKA (reference sequence). The CDR3 contains 14 residues. V was trimmed by 2 bases and J by 5 bases, leaving 10 bases between them. CDR3 bases: TGCAGTGCTAGATACAGGGTTAATAATTCACCCCTCCACTTT. Protein product: CSARYRVNNSPLHF.

This clonotype was detected ten times or more. The rearrangement links TRBV2 to TRBJ2-7, with D perhaps matching TRBD2 (6 bases). The CDR3 covers 14 residues. Germline V gene lookup returns CDR1 SNHLY and CDR2 FYNNEI. V was pared by 4 bases and J by 3 bases, with 13 bases between. CDR3 amino acids: CASSAGTPIYEQYF. DNA for the CDR3: TGTGCCAGCAGTGCCGGGACTCCGATCTACGAGCAGTACTTC.

In its sample, this clonotype was seen many times. The CDR3 here is CASSSSQGINTEAFF. CDR3 nucleotides: TGTGCCAGCAGTTCTTCACAGGGAATCAACACTGAAGCTTTCTTT. The rearrangement joins TRBV28 to TRBJ1-1; tentative D call: TRBD1 (6 bases). The length of the CDR3 is 15 residues. Germline values: CDR1 MDHEN, CDR2 SYDVKM. Trimming took 4 bases from V and 2 from J, leaving 14 bases between them.

This chain connects TRBV6-1 to TRBJ2-7; TRBD1 matches 8 bases. V shed 9 bases, J shed 4 bases, and the junction held 5 bases outside the gene matches. Germline V gene lookup returns CDR1 MNHNS and CDR2 SASEGT. This CDR3 contains 12 residues. CDR3 nucleotides: TGTGCCAGGCAGGGGGCTCGGTACGAGCAGTACTTC. Encoded protein: CARQGARYEQYF.

At least ten counts were recorded for this clonotype. The chain recombines TRBV28 with TRBJ2-7; D remains unclear. Trimming removed 4 bases from V and 2 bases from J, with 12 bases in between. The CDR3 is made up of 14 amino acids. Germline V gene data show CDR1 as MDHEN and CDR2 as SYDVKM. Here the CDR3 DNA reads TGTGCCAGCAGTTCGAAGGGCCCAGCCTACGAGCAGTACTTC. Its protein is CASSSKGPAYEQYF.

This clonotype occurred many times. The chain joins TRBV20-1 to TRBJ2-1; 10 bases match TRBD1. Germline V CDR1 and CDR2: DFQATT, SNEGSKA (reference sequence). CDR3 length equals 14 residues. The V and J ends lost 5 bases and 8 bases, in that order; junction bases with no gene match: 9. The CDR3 DNA reads as TGCAGTGCTCGGACCGGGACAGGGGTTTATGAGCAGTTCTTC. This encodes CSARTGTGVYEQFF.

Remarks on this clonotype: With a much larger clone just one base away, this may be a read error. The chain combines TRBV3-1 with TRBJ2-5; D might be TRBD2 (6 bases). The CDR3 has 14 amino acids. Germline V CDR1 and CDR2: LGHDT, YNNKEL (reference sequence). As DNA, the CDR3 is TGTGCCGGCAGCCAAGATGTCGGAGGGCGGGCCCAGTACTTC. This gives the protein CAGSQDVGGRAQYF.

In this sample, this clonotype turned up many times. The V and J genes are TRBV12-3 or TRBV12-4 and TRBJ2-1; 11 bases fit TRBD2. The ends lost 7 bases at V and 10 bases at J; junction bases unmatched: 9. This CDR3 region has 14 residues. The chain's CDR3 is CASKPGLAEGEQFF. The CDR3, as DNA: TGTGCCAGCAAGCCGGGACTAGCGGAGGGAGAGCAGTTCTTC.

As regards this clonotype: The junction departs from germline at one end; a sequencing error may be responsible. The V and J genes are TRBV3-1 and TRBJ1-5; TRBD1 matches 7 bases. Germline lookup yields CDR1 LGHDT and CDR2 YNNKEL (reference sequence). The CDR3 is made up of 14 amino acids. The CDR3 reads CASSHQGGKQPQHF. CDR3 bases: TGTGCCAGCAGTCACCAAGGGGGCAAACAGCCCCAGCATTTT.

This clonotype showed up many times. The chain uses TRBV27 and TRBJ1-5, with a weak D call TRBD1 (6 bases). Per germline, CDR1 MNHEY and CDR2 SMNVEV (reference sequence). This CDR3 is 15 amino acids long. Trimming took 1 base from V and 6 from J, leaving 13 bases between them. The CDR3 nucleotides read TGTGCCAGCAGTTTATTGTGGGGGGCGAGTCAGCCCCAGCATTTT. Translation gives CASSLLWGASQPQHF.

This clonotype was counted many times. V usage is TRBV6-6 and J usage is TRBJ1-2; unclear D gene. V was cut by 0 bases and J by 3 bases, with 11 bases left in between. The CDR3 contains 15 residues. Germline loops: CDR1 MNHNY, CDR2 SVGAGI (reference sequence). CDR3 coding DNA: TGTGCCAGCAGTTACTCGATCGGTGTCTACTATGGCTACACCTTC. Its protein product is CASSYSIGVYYGYTF.

This clonotype was seen many times. The chain carries TRBV2 and TRBJ2-3; D gene ambiguous. Trimming left V 7 bases short and J 3 bases short, with 11 bases between. The CDR3 loop spans 13 amino acids. Per the germline V gene, CDR1 is SNHLY and CDR2 is FYNNEI. CDR3 coding DNA: TGTGCCAGCAACCCGTTGGTAACAGATACGCAGTATTTT. Amino acid sequence: CASNPLVTDTQYF.

Only a few counts were recorded for this clonotype. The rearrangement joins TRBV2 to TRBJ1-2; the match to TRBD1 covers 7 bases. Trimming at V came to 8 bases and at J to 7 bases, leaving 10 bases not matched to a gene. The CDR3 runs 13 residues. Germline assignment: CDR1 SNHLY and CDR2 FYNNEI. CDR3 loop: CASLGTGEIGYTF. The CDR3 DNA reads TGTGCCAGCCTAGGTACAGGGGAGATTGGCTACACCTTC.

This clonotype was observed at least ten times. The rearrangement links TRBV5-6 to TRBJ2-7; D is ambiguous. There are 15 residues in the CDR3. V was trimmed by 2 bases and J by 0 bases, leaving 12 bases between them. Per germline, CDR1 SGHDT and CDR2 YYEEEE. The CDR3 DNA follows: TGTGCCAGCAGCTTCGGCATGGGTAGCTCCTACGAGCAGTACTTC. Its translation is CASSFGMGSSYEQYF.

This clonotype was seen a few times. This chain uses TRBV9 with TRBJ2-2; the D is unclear. Trimming took 1 base from V and 1 from J, leaving 5 bases between them. This CDR3 spans 14 amino acids. Germline CDR1 is SGDLS and CDR2 is YYNGEE. CDR3 loop: CASSVLQNTGELFF. Here the CDR3 DNA reads TGTGCCAGCAGCGTATTACAGAACACCGGGGAGCTGTTTTTT.

In its sample, this clonotype was seen many times. V gene TRBV20-1 combines with J gene TRBJ1-4; 7 bases are shared with TRBD1. The germline V gene has CDR1 DFQATT and CDR2 SNEGSKA (reference sequence). The length of the CDR3 is 15 residues. V lost 1 base to trimming and J lost 6 bases; unmatched junction nucleotides: 8. Here the CDR3 reads CSARGAAGGDEKLFF. For the CDR3, the DNA is TGCAGTGCTAGAGGGGCAGCAGGGGGTGATGAAAAACTGTTTTTT.

This clonotype has a count of ten or more. The rearrangement links TRBV10-1 to TRBJ2-5, with TRBD2 identical over 7 bases. Trimming took 2 bases from V and 3 from J; bases not matched to a gene: 6. The CDR3 runs 15 residues. Germline V CDR1 and CDR2: WNHNN, SYGVQD (reference sequence). CDR3 region: CASSEHGGIEETQYF. DNA of the CDR3: TGCGCCAGCAGTGAGCACGGGGGGATAGAAGAGACCCAGTACTTC.

About this clonotype: This could be a read error, since a much larger clone is one nucleotide away. V usage is TRBV6-9 and J usage is TRBJ2-3; no clear D gene. Germline V CDR1 and CDR2: MNHGY, SVAAGI. V lost 4 bases and J 2 bases, leaving 16 bases between the germline ends. This CDR3 contains 16 residues. Written as DNA, the CDR3 is TGTGCCAGCAGTTGCTCTGCCGGATCCCCCACAGATACGCAGTATTTT. Its translation is CASSCSAGSPTDTQYF.

This clonotype was seen repeatedly, ten times or more. The V and J genes are TRBV6-5 and TRBJ2-6, with D unresolved. Between the trimmed V and J ends, which lost 0 bases and 1 base, there was a span of 13 bases. The CDR3 has 18 amino acids. Germline CDR1 and CDR2: MNHEY and SVGAGI. The CDR3 DNA reads as TGTGCCAGCAGTTACTCTAGCCCCAGGTCGTCTGGGGCCAACGTCCTGACTTTC. It is translated as CASSYSSPRSSGANVLTF.

The chain is built from TRBV24-1 and TRBJ2-3, with D possibly TRBD2 on 5 matching bases. CDR1 is KGHDR and CDR2 is SFDVKD in the germline V gene. The CDR3 extends over 12 amino acids. Between the trimmed V and J ends, which lost 2 bases and 9 bases, there was a span of 8 bases. CDR3 residues: CATSDWTGTQYF. The CDR3 nucleotides read TGTGCCACCAGTGATTGGACGGGGACGCAGTATTTT.

Concerning this clonotype itself: It may be a read error: a sequence one base away is much more abundant. V and J are TRBV2 and TRBJ2-5; D gene uncertain. Germline V lookup: CDR1 SNHLY, CDR2 FYNNEI. The ends were cut back, 3 bases at V and 12 bases at J, with 11 bases in the middle. CDR3 length: 11 residues. Here the CDR3 reads CASSDFRAKYF. The CDR3, as DNA: TGTGCCAGCAGTGATTTCCGGGCTAAGTACTTC. Drawing the rest from reference TRBV2 and TRBJ2-5, the complete variable domain is EPEVTQTPSHQVTQMGQEVILRCVPISNHLYFYWYRQILGQKVEFLVSFYNNEISEKSEIFDDQFSVERPDGSNFTLKIRSTKLEDSAMYFCASSDFRAKYFGPGTRLLVL.

V and J are TRBV11-2 and TRBJ2-7; D gene ambiguous. V was clipped by 5 bases and J by 6 bases, with 8 bases between them. The CDR3 contains 11 residues. Germline CDR1 is SGHAT and CDR2 is FQNNGV. The CDR3 spells CASSPFGEQYF. CDR3 nucleotide sequence: TGTGCCAGCAGCCCCTTCGGCGAGCAGTACTTC.

This clonotype was counted many times. This chain joins TRBV13 and TRBJ1-1; 7 positions agree with TRBD1. Germline values: CDR1 PRHDT, CDR2 FYEKMQ (reference sequence). V trimming: 5 bases; J trimming: 0 bases; junction bases outside the gene matches: 3. The CDR3 consists of 14 residues. The CDR3 DNA follows: TGTGCCAGCAGCATACAGGGGATGAACACTGAAGCTTTCTTT. Translating gives CASSIQGMNTEAFF.

This clonotype was counted many times. This CDR3 reads CASIGLNQETQYF. Written as DNA, the CDR3 is TGTGCCAGCATAGGACTCAACCAAGAGACCCAGTACTTC. The rearrangement uses TRBV2 and TRBJ2-5; D perhaps matches TRBD2 (5 bases). This CDR3 has 13 residues. V was cut by 7 bases and J by 0 bases, with 9 bases left in between. The germline CDR1 and CDR2 sequences are SNHLY and FYNNEI.

V usage is TRBV11-3 and J usage is TRBJ2-1, with 8 bases aligning to TRBD1. The CDR3 covers 18 residues. V shed 5 bases, J shed 0 bases, and the junction held 12 bases outside the gene matches. Germline V gene sequence: CDR1 SGHNT, CDR2 YENEEA. CDR3 region: CASSPGTGKTSSYNEQFF. As DNA, the CDR3 is TGTGCCAGCAGCCCCGGGACAGGCAAAACGAGCTCCTACAATGAGCAGTTCTTC.

The rearrangement uses TRBV18 and TRBJ1-4; a possible D gene is TRBD1 (5 bases). Germline-derived CDR1 and CDR2 are KGHSH and LQKENI. The CDR3 has 16 residues. V lost 3 bases to trimming and J lost 0 bases, with 11 bases between them. The CDR3 loop is CASSPGGVATNEKLFF. Here the CDR3 DNA reads TGTGCCAGCTCACCGGGGGGAGTTGCAACTAATGAAAAACTGTTTTTT. Combining the CDR3 with reference TRBV18 and TRBJ1-4 gives the whole variable domain NAGVMQNPRHLVRRRGQEARLRCSPMKGHSHVYWYRQLPEEGLKFMVYLQKENIIDESGMPKERFSAEFPKEGPSILRIQQVVRGDSAAYFCASSPGGVATNEKLFFGSGTQLSVL.

Ten or more counts support this clonotype. The chain recombines TRBV20-1 with TRBJ2-3; possible D gene TRBD2, 6 bases. Trimming cost V 5 bases and J 5 bases, with 14 bases left between them. This CDR3 has 13 residues. The germline V gene has CDR1 DFQATT and CDR2 SNEGSKA (reference sequence). The CDR3 region is CSAPAGSGDTQYF. The CDR3 nucleotides are TGCAGTGCTCCGGCGGGGTCCGGAGATACGCAGTATTTT.